A selection of T cell receptor beta chains follows, all from one sample in a study of CD8 T cells in Susac syndrome. TCRdb ran MiXCR on the immunoSEQ multiplex PCR reads and lists one entry per CDR3 protein. Of 150,000 to 190,000 distinct CDR3 sequences listed, about 95% are singletons. The specimen sequenced was CD4+ T cells from PBMCs. These receptors came from a human donor with Susac syndrome. CDR3s include the opening cysteine and the closing phenylalanine or tryptophan. The order of the fields is D gene, clone size, J gene, V gene, CDR3 protein, CDR3 DNA. D genes are given only for firm matches. The size of a clone is reported for some rows only, either as once, few or many, or as a class for expanded clones.

TRBD2 | - | TRBJ2-7 | TRBV5-4 | CASSLGGRTSGGHEQYF | TGTGCCAGCAGCTTGGGCGGCAGGACTAGCGGGGGCCACGAGCAGTACTTC
- | - | TRBJ2-7 | TRBV4-1 | CASSPDTASSYEQYF | TGCGCCAGCAGCCCGGACACCGCGAGCTCCTACGAGCAGTACTTC
TRBD2 | - | TRBJ2-1 | TRBV25-1 | CASSHGTSDEQFF | TGTGCCAGCAGTCACGGGACTAGCGATGAGCAGTTCTTC
TRBD2 | - | TRBJ2-2 | TRBV5-4 | CASSRSLGLAGPVNTGELFF | TGTGCCAGCAGCCGCTCCTTAGGACTAGCGGGGCCTGTAAACACCGGGGAGCTGTTTTTT
TRBD1 | - | TRBJ1-2 | TRBV20-1 | CSAPDRDYGYTF | TGCAGTGCACCGGACAGGGACTATGGCTACACCTTC
- | - | TRBJ1-2 | TRBV29-1 | CSVDPGGGGYTF | TGCAGCGTTGACCCGGGCGGCGGTGGCTACACCTTC
- | - | TRBJ2-7 | TRBV12-3/TRBV12-4 | CASSYPGSEQYF | TGTGCCAGCAGTTACCCCGGAAGCGAGCAGTACTTC
- | - | TRBJ2-1 | TRBV19 | CASTKDYSTSEQFF | TGTGCCAGTACGAAGGACTACTCTACAAGTGAGCAGTTCTTC
- | - | TRBJ2-3 | TRBV6-5 | CASSSPRSSGTDTQYF | TGTGCCAGCAGTTCCCCCAGGAGCTCCGGCACAGATACGCAGTATTTT
- | once | TRBJ1-6 | TRBV5-6 | CASSWTGDVYNSPLHF | TGTGCCAGCAGCTGGACCGGGGACGTCTATAATTCACCCCTCCACTTT
- | - | TRBJ2-4 | TRBV27 | CASSLSKGAEVAKNIQYF | TGTGCCAGCAGTTTATCGAAAGGGGCAGAGGTAGCCAAAAACATTCAGTACTTC
- | - | TRBJ2-1 | TRBV11-2 | CASSFTRGGNNEQFF | TGTGCCAGCAGCTTTACGCGGGGTGGTAACAATGAGCAGTTCTTC
TRBD1 | - | TRBJ1-5 | TRBV12-5 | CASGLEQGGEPQHF | TGTGCTAGTGGTTTGGAACAGGGGGGTGAGCCCCAGCATTTT
TRBD1 | - | TRBJ1-1 | TRBV9 | CASSESRDRVTEAFF | TGTGCCAGCAGCGAGAGTCGGGACAGGGTTACTGAAGCTTTCTTT
TRBD1 | few | TRBJ1-2 | TRBV27 | CASSRTGGYGYTF | TGTGCCAGCAGTCGGACAGGCGGCTATGGCTACACCTTC
TRBD2 | - | TRBJ2-1 | TRBV11-2 | CASSSREGLANEQFF | TGTGCCAGCAGCTCCCGGGAGGGGTTGGCCAATGAGCAGTTCTTC
- | - | TRBJ2-6 | TRBV7-3 | CASSSAGANVLTF | TGTGCCAGCTCCTCGGCTGGGGCCAACGTCCTGACTTTC
- | - | TRBJ2-1 | TRBV27 | CASSLSASYNEQFF | TGTGCCAGCAGTTTATCGGCCTCCTACAATGAGCAGTTCTTC
- | once | TRBJ2-3 | TRBV10-3 | CALGAADTQYF | TGTGCCCTAGGTGCGGCAGATACGCAGTATTTT
TRBD1 | - | TRBJ2-7 | TRBV18 | CASSPLGTGASHEQYF | TGTGCCAGCTCACCACTTGGGACAGGGGCGTCCCACGAGCAGTACTTC
TRBD1 | - | TRBJ1-2 | TRBV12-3/TRBV12-4 | CASDHEGQSYGYTF | TGTGCCAGCGACCACGAGGGACAGAGCTATGGCTACACCTTC
- | - | TRBJ1-1 | TRBV12-5 | CASARNTEAFF | TGTGCTAGCGCGAGGAACACTGAAGCTTTCTTT
TRBD2 | - | TRBJ2-7 | TRBV20-1 | CSARDLGRGDDEQYF | TGCAGTGCTAGAGATCTGGGGCGGGGGGACGACGAGCAGTACTTC
- | once | TRBJ1-3 | TRBV29-1 | CSVELGNSGNTIYF | TGCAGCGTTGAATTGGGTAACTCTGGAAACACCATATATTTT
TRBD1 | once | TRBJ1-1 | TRBV25-1 | CASSQGGLANTEAFF | TGTGCCAGCAGTCAGGGGGGTTTGGCGAACACTGAAGCTTTCTTT
- | - | TRBJ1-2 | TRBV20-1 | CSARDALLGRGGYTF | TGCAGTGCTAGAGATGCTCTACTGGGAAGGGGAGGCTACACCTTC
- | - | TRBJ2-5 | TRBV27 | CASSLRGTETQYF | TGTGCCAGCAGTTTAAGGGGTACAGAGACCCAGTACTTC
- | - | TRBJ1-2 | TRBV4-2 | CASSHTQRDYGYTF | TGTGCCAGCAGCCATACCCAGAGGGATTATGGCTACACCTTC
- | - | TRBJ1-1 | TRBV29-1 | CSALLRVDTEAFF | TGCAGCGCCCTACTTCGGGTGGACACTGAAGCTTTCTTT
- | - | TRBJ2-7 | TRBV9 | CASSVAQGAYEQYF | TGTGCCAGCAGCGTAGCACAGGGAGCTTACGAGCAGTACTTC
TRBD2 | - | TRBJ2-1 | TRBV20-1 | CSVLGGGINEQFF | TGCAGTGTACTTGGCGGGGGGATCAATGAGCAGTTCTTC
- | - | TRBJ2-1 | TRBV10-3 | CATRRTEGYNEQFF | TGTGCCACCCGGCGGACAGAGGGATACAATGAGCAGTTCTTC
- | - | TRBJ2-7 | TRBV7-9 | CASRRDGSYEQYF | TGTGCCAGCAGGCGGGACGGATCCTACGAGCAGTACTTC
- | - | TRBJ1-1 | TRBV9 | CASSIRPNRAGTEAFF | TGTGCCAGCAGCATACGGCCTAACCGAGCGGGCACTGAAGCTTTCTTT
- | - | TRBJ2-1 | TRBV27 | CASSGPHNEQFF | TGTGCCAGCAGTGGGCCCCACAATGAGCAGTTCTTC
TRBD1 | once | TRBJ1-2 | TRBV29-1 | CSGGDRDGYTF | TGCAGCGGCGGGGACAGGGATGGCTACACCTTC
- | - | TRBJ1-2 | TRBV7-2 | CASSSGQTNYGYTF | TGTGCCAGCAGCTCCGGACAGACTAACTATGGCTACACCTTC
- | few | TRBJ2-6 | TRBV13 | CASSPRSGANVLTF | TGTGCCAGCAGTCCAAGGTCTGGGGCCAACGTCCTGACTTTC
TRBD1 | - | TRBJ1-5 | TRBV4-1 | CASSPTGQGAYQPQHF | TGCGCCAGCAGCCCCACGGGGCAGGGGGCATATCAGCCCCAGCATTTT
- | - | TRBJ1-6 | TRBV21-1 | CASSKSKRNSPLHF | TGTGCCAGCAGCAAAAGCAAACGGAATTCACCCCTCCACTTT
- | - | TRBJ1-2 | TRBV18 | CASSATSSTGPNYGYTF | TGTGCCAGCTCAGCCACCTCCTCGACAGGCCCCAACTATGGCTACACCTTC
TRBD2 | - | TRBJ2-3 | TRBV3-1 | CASSQEGGGRGDTQYF | TGTGCCAGCAGCCAAGAAGGAGGAGGGAGGGGAGATACGCAGTATTTT
- | - | TRBJ1-2 | TRBV21-1 | CASSKHSVYGYTF | TGTGCCAGCAGCAAACACAGTGTCTATGGCTACACCTTC
TRBD1 | - | TRBJ2-7 | TRBV25-1 | CASSDGQGTYEQYF | TGTGCCAGCAGTGACGGACAGGGTACCTACGAGCAGTACTTC
- | - | TRBJ1-4 | TRBV4-3 | CASSQDGRDNEKLFF | TGCGCCAGCAGCCAAGACGGCAGGGATAATGAAAAACTGTTTTTT
- | - | TRBJ2-1 | TRBV5-1 | CASSPIPGDNEQFF | TGCGCCAGCAGCCCGATTCCGGGAGACAATGAGCAGTTCTTC
TRBD1 | - | TRBJ2-3 | TRBV3-1 | CASSQDPTGADTQYF | TGTGCCAGCAGCCAGGACCCGACAGGGGCAGATACGCAGTATTTT
TRBD1 | - | TRBJ1-1 | TRBV11-2 | CASSLQGARGTEAFF | TGTGCCAGCAGCTTACAGGGGGCCAGGGGGACTGAAGCTTTCTTT
- | - | TRBJ1-3 | TRBV29-1 | CSVVGAGNTIYF | TGCAGCGTTGTAGGGGCGGGAAACACCATATATTTT
TRBD1 | - | TRBJ1-2 | TRBV5-6 | CASTGGFKSYGYTF | TGTGCCAGCACAGGGGGGTTCAAAAGCTATGGCTACACCTTC
- | - | TRBJ1-5 | TRBV15 | CATSGDGGNQPQHF | TGTGCCACCAGCGGAGATGGGGGGAATCAGCCCCAGCATTTT
TRBD2 | - | TRBJ2-1 | TRBV4-2 | CASSQDPLAGDPNEQFF | TGTGCCAGCAGCCAAGATCCACTAGCGGGGGACCCGAATGAGCAGTTCTTC
- | - | TRBJ2-7 | TRBV5-1 | CASSPVTGSYEQYF | TGCGCCAGCAGCCCTGTAACGGGCTCCTACGAGCAGTACTTC